This T cell receptor (beta chain) was found in a study of T cells in narcolepsy. Background on the study: Patients with NT1 or NT2 and healthy control donors were enrolled.

This CDR3 has 14 amino acids. The germline V gene has CDR1 LNHDA and CDR2 SQIVND (reference sequence). V dropped 7 bases and J dropped 5; count of bases not matched to a gene: 10. The table lists this clone with a count of one. The target antigen is unknown. Whole-study results and caveats: Blood of same and different patients, but not healthy controls, reportedly held recurring autoreactive clonotypes. Same-patient CSF and blood CD4+ T cell clonotypes included HCRT-specific and TRIB2-specific autoreactive ones.

Assay: immunoSEQ multiplex PCR; the TCRdb copy retains only in-frame clones and omits some. The sample has around 30,000 clones, around 77% seen once. The sample was memory (CD45RA-) CD4+ T cells from blood. The TCR comes from a human donor in good health. The chain couples TRBV19 to TRBJ1-2; 7 bases align to TRBD1. Here the CDR3 DNA reads TGTGCCAGTATCCCGGGACAGCTTGCTTATGGCTACACCTTC. Amino acids: CASIPGQLAYGYTF.